Listed here are 3 T cell receptor beta chains from one sample, sequenced in a study of T cells in Graves' hyperthyroidism and ophthalmopathy. TCR beta CDR3 region amplification was performed from RNA transcripts. Using the HTBI primer set, a first-round RT-PCR was run on the TCR CDR3. One entry per CDR3 protein, called by TCRdb with MiXCR from the multiplex PCR reads. The sample contains fewer than 40,000 distinct CDR3 sequences, around 56% of which appear only once. Sequencing was carried out using blood. These receptors were collected from a man between 35 and 55 years old with Graves' ophthalmopathy.

By share, this clonotype ranks as medium-sized (0.01 to 0.1%). The J gene is TRBJ1-5, the V gene TRBV2, with a possible D match to TRBD1 (5 bases). Germline-derived CDR1 and CDR2 are SNHLY and FYNNEI. The CDR3 sequence is 12 residues long. The V end lost 8 bases, the J end lost 4 bases, and 9 bases lay between the germline ends. The CDR3 DNA reads as TGTGCCAGCCAGGGAATGAATCAGCCCCAGCATTTT. Amino acid sequence: CASQGMNQPQHF.

The chain couples TRBV29-1 to TRBJ1-1; tentatively, D is TRBD1 (6 bases). CDR3 length: 13 amino acids. Trimming took 8 bases from V and 0 from J, leaving 13 bases between them. Germline V lookup: CDR1 SQVTM, CDR2 ANQGSEA. CDR3 bases: TGCAGCCCCTTGCACAGGGTGAACACTGAAGCTTTCTTT. Its protein product is CSPLHRVNTEAFF. The full variable domain, its missing parts supplied by reference TRBV29-1 and TRBJ1-1, is SAVISQKPSRDICQRGTSLTIQCQVDSQVTMMFWYRQQPGQSLTLIATANQGSEATYESGFVIDKFPISRPNLTFSTLTVSNMSPEDSSIYLCSPLHRVNTEAFFGQGTRLTVV.

Of note for this clonotype: Sequence at one end of the junction differs from germline and may be a read error. This chain uses TRBV20-1 with TRBJ1-2; TRBD1 agrees at 8 bases. The length of the CDR3 is 14 residues. Per the germline V gene, CDR1 is DFQATT and CDR2 is SNEGSKA (reference sequence). DNA for the CDR3: TGCAGTGCTGGGCGACAGGGGCAGAACTATGACTACACCTTC. It codes for CSAGRQGQNYDYTF.